Presented here are 20 T cell receptor beta chains from one specimen sequenced in a study of shared clonotypes between healthy human individuals. Profiled with immunoSEQ multiplex PCR; TCRdb holds only in-frame clones, not every one. Of over a million clones in the sample, 75% to 80% were seen once. The sequenced sample consisted of memory CD4+ T cells from PBMCs. Sample subset: CD45RA-negative fraction. The receptors derive from a man between 18 and 29 years old in good health. Some clones in this sample may be carry-over from other donors' samples.

The chain employs TRBV5-4 and TRBJ2-1; the match to TRBD2 covers 12 bases. There are 15 residues in the CDR3. Germline V CDR1 and CDR2: SGHNT, YYREEE (reference sequence). The V gene end was trimmed by 1 base and the J gene end by 8 bases; junction bases not matched to a gene: 4. CDR3 region: CASSLRLAGVDEQFF. DNA of the CDR3: TGTGCCAGCAGCTTGAGACTAGCGGGAGTCGATGAGCAGTTCTTC.

V usage is TRBV27 and J usage is TRBJ1-5; tentative D call: TRBD1 (5 bases). V lost 6 bases and J 3 bases, leaving 15 bases between the germline ends. The CDR3 sequence is 15 residues long. Germline V gives CDR1 MNHEY, CDR2 SMNVEV (reference sequence). CDR3: CASRPYRSPNQPQHF. CDR3 nucleotide sequence: TGTGCCAGCAGACCCTACAGGTCCCCCAATCAGCCCCAGCATTTT.

This rearrangement joins TRBV6-6 to TRBJ1-3; unclear D gene. This CDR3 is built from 11 residues. Germline V gives CDR1 MNHNY, CDR2 SVGAGI (reference sequence). V lost 6 bases, J lost 7 bases, and 7 bases lay in between. CDR3 in amino acids: CASSEGNTIYF. The CDR3 DNA reads as TGTGCCAGCAGCGAGGGTAACACCATATATTTT.

The chain is built from TRBV2 and TRBJ2-7; 12 bases are a match to TRBD2. CDR3 length equals 13 residues. V was clipped by 4 bases and J by 5 bases; unmatched bases: 0. Germline assignment: CDR1 SNHLY and CDR2 FYNNEI. CDR3 coding DNA: TGTGCCAGCAGTGGACTAGCGGGAGACGAGCAGTACTTC. Residues: CASSGLAGDEQYF.

This rearrangement joins TRBV9 to TRBJ1-1, with D perhaps TRBD1 (6 bases). Per the germline V gene, CDR1 is SGDLS and CDR2 is YYNGEE. The CDR3 sequence is 15 residues long. V lost 4 bases, J lost 1 base, and 14 bases lay in between. The CDR3 region is CASSPRGGANTEAFF. Here the CDR3 DNA reads TGTGCCAGCAGCCCACGGGGGGGGGCGAACACTGAAGCTTTCTTT.

This clone was seen a single time. This chain links TRBV11-1 with TRBJ1-1; a weak D match, TRBD1 (6 bases). V was trimmed by 1 base and J by 7 bases, leaving 13 bases between them. The CDR3 consists of 14 residues. Germline CDR1 reads SGHAT; CDR2 reads FQDESV (reference sequence). The CDR3 sequence: CASSLGRGTGEAFF. CDR3 coding DNA: TGTGCCAGCAGCTTAGGCAGGGGTACAGGTGAAGCTTTCTTT.

The chain carries TRBV7-9 and TRBJ1-4; 8 bases map to TRBD1. The junction had 10 bases not matched to a gene; V was cut back by 1 base and J by 6 bases. The CDR3 covers 17 residues. CDR1 is SEHNR and CDR2 is FQNEAQ in the germline V gene (reference sequence). CDR3 sequence: CASSLVRTGRRDEKLFF. DNA for the CDR3: TGTGCCAGCAGCTTAGTTAGGACAGGGAGACGAGATGAAAAACTGTTTTTT.

This clone was seen many times. V and J are TRBV11-2 and TRBJ2-1; D remains unclear. Trimming removed 6 bases from V and 3 bases from J, with 15 bases in between. Per the germline V gene, CDR1 is SGHAT and CDR2 is FQNNGV. The CDR3 has 15 residues. CDR3 nucleotide sequence: TGTGCCAGCAGTGACTCCCATTTCAACTACAATGAGCAGTTCTTC. This translates into CASSDSHFNYNEQFF.

The chain links TRBV28 to TRBJ2-7; no definite D call. V dropped 2 bases and J dropped 6 bases, with 5 bases sitting between them. The germline V gene encodes CDR1 MDHEN and CDR2 SYDVKM. The CDR3 is made up of 11 amino acids. CDR3 sequence: CASSLTVEQYF. The CDR3 nucleotides are TGTGCCAGCAGTTTAACGGTCGAGCAGTACTTC.

CDR3: CASSYDRYYEQYF. The CDR3 DNA reads as TGTGCCAGCAGTTACGACAGATACTACGAGCAGTACTTC. J is TRBJ2-7 and V is TRBV6-6; TRBD1 might be the D (5 bases). CDR1 is MNHNY, CDR2 SVGAGI, per germline (reference sequence). The length of the CDR3 is 13 residues. Trimming shortened V by 2 bases and J by 3 bases, and 8 bases separated the two germline ends.

Notes on this clone: The conserved final phenylalanine or tryptophan is absent from the CDR3, which likely points to a read error. It is unclear where the CDR3 begins or ends on the DNA, so no DNA is shown, and the CDR3 is as TCRdb lists it. The V call is TRBV5-6, the J call TRBJ1-4; TRBD1, as called in the table, went unchecked against the DNA. The CDR3 spans 12 amino acids, including both terminal residues. Germline V gives CDR1 SGHDT, CDR2 YYEEEE. The CDR3 loop is CASSTLRGPIVS.

With regard to this clone: Other DNA variants within this sample encode the same CDR3. The chain couples TRBV7-3 to TRBJ2-1; 10 positions agree with TRBD2. Looked up from germline, CDR1 is SGHTA and CDR2 is FQGTGA. The trim removed 5 bases at V and 5 bases at J, leaving 3 bases unmatched. The CDR3 has 14 amino acids. The CDR3 loop reads CASSRTSGNNEQFF. CDR3 in DNA: TGTGCCAGCAGCCGGACTAGCGGTAACAATGAGCAGTTCTTC.

The chain combines TRBV28 with TRBJ1-1, with D possibly matching TRBD1 (5 bases). V was pared by 7 bases and J by 5 bases, with 20 bases between. The CDR3 sequence is 15 residues long. Looked up from germline, CDR1 is MDHEN and CDR2 is SYDVKM. In DNA, the CDR3 is TGTGCCAGCAATGTCGGGGGGGGATTGGGAACTGAAGCTTTCTTT. Translating gives CASNVGGGLGTEAFF.

The V gene is TRBV10-3, the J gene TRBJ1-1, with TRBD1 matching over 7 bases. V was clipped by 4 bases and J by 9 bases; unmatched bases: 5. Germline CDR1 and CDR2: ENHRY and SYGVKD. The CDR3 is made up of 12 amino acids. CDR3 amino acids: CAISVEGQKAFF. For the CDR3, the DNA is TGTGCCATCAGTGTTGAGGGACAGAAAGCTTTCTTT.

This chain joins TRBV30 and TRBJ1-2, with D unclear. Per the germline V gene, CDR1 is GTSNPN and CDR2 is SVGIG (reference sequence). The CDR3 spans 12 residues. The V end was cut by 6 bases, the J end by 6 bases, with 14 bases between. This CDR3 is CACSLRGDGYTF. CDR3 in DNA: TGTGCCTGCAGCCTTCGCGGTGATGGCTACACCTTC. Drawing the rest from reference TRBV30 and TRBJ1-2, the complete variable domain is SQTIHQWPATLVQPVGSPLSLECTVEGTSNPNLYWYRQAAGRGLQLLFYSVGIGQISSEVPQNLSASRPQDRQFILSSKKLLLSDSGFYLCACSLRGDGYTFGSGTRLTVV.

This clone turned up a few times. V gene TRBV7-8 combines with J gene TRBJ1-5; TRBD1 is a possible D gene (5 bases). Germline CDR1 is SGHVS and CDR2 is FQNEAQ. This CDR3 has 14 residues. The V end was cut by 0 bases, the J end by 6 bases, with 9 bases between. The CDR3 DNA sequence: TGTGCCAGCAGCTTAGCCGGGGCTTTTCAGCCCCAGCATTTT. Protein: CASSLAGAFQPQHF.

This chain connects TRBV5-1 to TRBJ2-3; 15 bases line up with TRBD2. The CDR3 has 17 residues. Germline lookup yields CDR1 SGHRS and CDR2 YFSETQ. After removal of 2 bases from V and 3 bases from J, the junction contained 4 bases not matched to a gene. Written as DNA, the CDR3 is TGCGCCAGCAGCTTAGGACTAGCGGGAGGGATGACAGATACGCAGTATTTT. It codes for CASSLGLAGGMTDTQYF.

The chain links TRBV7-2 to TRBJ2-1, with D uncertain. There are 11 residues in the CDR3. Germline values: CDR1 SGHTA, CDR2 FQGNSA. V lost 1 base and J 12 bases, leaving 7 bases between the germline ends. CDR3 sequence reads: CASSLDGVQFF. The DNA for the CDR3 is TGTGCCAGCAGCTTAGATGGCGTGCAGTTCTTC.

The chain couples TRBV7-3 to TRBJ2-1; D possibly corresponds to TRBD2 (6 bases). This CDR3 spans 15 amino acids. V shed 3 bases and J shed 4 bases, with 13 bases lying between them. Per germline, CDR1 SGHTA and CDR2 FQGTGA. The CDR3 loop reads CASSFTSMMYNEQFF. The CDR3 region has the DNA TGTGCCAGCAGCTTTACTAGCATGATGTACAATGAGCAGTTCTTC.

This clone was seen a handful of times. The gene calls are TRBV18 and TRBJ2-7; D is unresolved. CDR3 size: 15 residues. The germline V and J ends were trimmed by 6 bases and 3 bases, with 18 bases remaining between them. Germline CDR1 and CDR2: KGHSH and LQKENI. CDR3 bases: TGTGCCAGCTCTCCAGAAGGTCAAAGCTACTACGAGCAGTACTTC. Its protein is CASSPEGQSYYEQYF.